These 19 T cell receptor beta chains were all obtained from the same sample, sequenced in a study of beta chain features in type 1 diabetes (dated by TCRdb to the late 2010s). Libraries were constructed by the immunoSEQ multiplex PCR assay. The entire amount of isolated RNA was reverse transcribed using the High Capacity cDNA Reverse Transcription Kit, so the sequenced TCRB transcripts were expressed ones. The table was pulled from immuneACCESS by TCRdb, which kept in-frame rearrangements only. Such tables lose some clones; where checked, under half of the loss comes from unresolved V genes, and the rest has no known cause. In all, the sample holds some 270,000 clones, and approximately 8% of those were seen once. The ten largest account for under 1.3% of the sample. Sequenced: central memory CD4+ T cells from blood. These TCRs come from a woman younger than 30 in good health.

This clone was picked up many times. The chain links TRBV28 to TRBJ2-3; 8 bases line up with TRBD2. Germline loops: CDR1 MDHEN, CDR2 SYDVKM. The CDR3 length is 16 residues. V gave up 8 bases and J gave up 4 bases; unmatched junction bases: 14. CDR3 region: CASSPWGAGESDTQYF. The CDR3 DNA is TGTGCCAGCTCCCCATGGGGAGCGGGGGAATCAGATACGCAGTATTTT.

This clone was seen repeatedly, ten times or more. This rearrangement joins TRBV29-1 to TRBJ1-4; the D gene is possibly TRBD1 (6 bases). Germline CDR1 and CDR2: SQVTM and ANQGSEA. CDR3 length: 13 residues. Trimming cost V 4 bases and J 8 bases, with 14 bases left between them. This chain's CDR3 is CSVAGGVGEKLFF. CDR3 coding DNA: TGCAGCGTTGCGGGGGGCGTAGGGGAAAAACTGTTTTTT.

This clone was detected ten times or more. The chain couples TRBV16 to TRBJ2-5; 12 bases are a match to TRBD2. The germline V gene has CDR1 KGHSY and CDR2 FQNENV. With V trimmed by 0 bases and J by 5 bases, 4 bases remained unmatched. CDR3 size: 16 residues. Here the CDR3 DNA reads TGTGCCAGCAGCCAATCGGGACTAGCGGGTCTGGAGACCCAGTACTTC. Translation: CASSQSGLAGLETQYF.

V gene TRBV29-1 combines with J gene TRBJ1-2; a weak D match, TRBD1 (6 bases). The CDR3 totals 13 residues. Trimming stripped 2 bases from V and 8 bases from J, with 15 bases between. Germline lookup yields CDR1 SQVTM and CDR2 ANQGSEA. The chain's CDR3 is CSVEISQGFGYTF. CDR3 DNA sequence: TGCAGCGTTGAAATCTCACAGGGTTTCGGCTACACCTTC.

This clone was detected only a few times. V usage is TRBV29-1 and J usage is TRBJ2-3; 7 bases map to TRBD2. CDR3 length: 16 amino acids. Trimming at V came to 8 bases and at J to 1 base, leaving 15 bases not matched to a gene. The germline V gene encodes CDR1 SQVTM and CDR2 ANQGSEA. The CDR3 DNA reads TGCAGCATCTCCGGGGGGAGGGGAGTTCGCACAGATACGCAGTATTTT. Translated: CSISGGRGVRTDTQYF.

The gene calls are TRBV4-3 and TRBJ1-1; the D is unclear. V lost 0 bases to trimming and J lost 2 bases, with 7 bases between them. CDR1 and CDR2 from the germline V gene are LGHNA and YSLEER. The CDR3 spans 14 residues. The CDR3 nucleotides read TGCGCCAGCAGCCAAGATCAACTAAACACTGAAGCTTTCTTT. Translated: CASSQDQLNTEAFF.

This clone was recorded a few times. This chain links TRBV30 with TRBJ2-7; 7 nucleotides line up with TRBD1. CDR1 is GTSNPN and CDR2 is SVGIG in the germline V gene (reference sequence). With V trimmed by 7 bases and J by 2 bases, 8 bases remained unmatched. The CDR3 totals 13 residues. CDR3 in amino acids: CALTGQATYEQYF. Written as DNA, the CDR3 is TGTGCCTTGACAGGACAGGCCACCTACGAGCAGTACTTC.

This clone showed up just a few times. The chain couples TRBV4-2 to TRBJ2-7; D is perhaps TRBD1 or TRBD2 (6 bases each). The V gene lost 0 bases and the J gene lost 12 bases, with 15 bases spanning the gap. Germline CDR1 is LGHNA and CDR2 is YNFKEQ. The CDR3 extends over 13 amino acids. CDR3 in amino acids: CASSQEGGPRRYF. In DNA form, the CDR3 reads TGTGCCAGCAGCCAAGAAGGGGGGCCACGGCGGTACTTC.

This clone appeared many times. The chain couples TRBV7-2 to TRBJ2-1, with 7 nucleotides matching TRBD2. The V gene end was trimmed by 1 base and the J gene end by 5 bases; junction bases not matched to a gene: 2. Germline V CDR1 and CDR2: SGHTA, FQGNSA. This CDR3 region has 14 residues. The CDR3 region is CASSLELANNEQFF. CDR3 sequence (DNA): TGTGCCAGCAGCTTAGAACTAGCGAACAATGAGCAGTTCTTC.

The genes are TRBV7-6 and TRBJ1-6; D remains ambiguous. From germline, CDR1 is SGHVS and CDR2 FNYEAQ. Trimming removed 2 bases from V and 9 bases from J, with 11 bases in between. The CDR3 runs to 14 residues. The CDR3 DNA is TGTGCCAGCAGCTTAAAAGGCAGGAGTTCACCCCTCCACTTT. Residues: CASSLKGRSSPLHF.

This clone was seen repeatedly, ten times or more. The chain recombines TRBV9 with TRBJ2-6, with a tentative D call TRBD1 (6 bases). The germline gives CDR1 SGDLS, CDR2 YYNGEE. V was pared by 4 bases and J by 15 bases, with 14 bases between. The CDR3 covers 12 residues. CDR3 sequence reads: CASSTGTKDLTF. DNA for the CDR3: TGTGCCAGCAGCACCGGGACAAAGGACCTGACTTTC.

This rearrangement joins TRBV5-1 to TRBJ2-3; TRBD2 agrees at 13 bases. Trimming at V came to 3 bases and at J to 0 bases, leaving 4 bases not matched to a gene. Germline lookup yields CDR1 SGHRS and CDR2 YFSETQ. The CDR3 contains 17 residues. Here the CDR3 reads CASSSTSGRTSTDTQYF. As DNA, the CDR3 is TGCGCCAGCAGCTCGACTAGCGGGAGGACTAGCACAGATACGCAGTATTTT.

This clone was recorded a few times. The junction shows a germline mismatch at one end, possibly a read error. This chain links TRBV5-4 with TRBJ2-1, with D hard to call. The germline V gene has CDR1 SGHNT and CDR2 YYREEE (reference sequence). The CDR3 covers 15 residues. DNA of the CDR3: TGCGCCAGCAGCCAAGTCGCCAAACGGAACAATGAGCAGTTCTTC. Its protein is CASSQVAKRNNEQFF.

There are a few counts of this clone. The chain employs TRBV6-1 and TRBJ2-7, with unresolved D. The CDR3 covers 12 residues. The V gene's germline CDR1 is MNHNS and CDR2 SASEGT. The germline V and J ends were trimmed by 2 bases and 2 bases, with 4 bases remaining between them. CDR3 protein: CASSEFPYEQYV. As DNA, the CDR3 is TGTGCCAGCAGTGAATTCCCCTACGAGCAGTACGTC.

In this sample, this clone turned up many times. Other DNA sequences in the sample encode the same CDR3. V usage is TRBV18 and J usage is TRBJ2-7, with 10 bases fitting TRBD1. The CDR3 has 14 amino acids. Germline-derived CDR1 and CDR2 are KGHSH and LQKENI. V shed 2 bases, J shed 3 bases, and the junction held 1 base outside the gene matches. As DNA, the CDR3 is TGTGCCAGCTCACCAGGGACAGGGGACTACGAGCAGTACTTC. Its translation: CASSPGTGDYEQYF.

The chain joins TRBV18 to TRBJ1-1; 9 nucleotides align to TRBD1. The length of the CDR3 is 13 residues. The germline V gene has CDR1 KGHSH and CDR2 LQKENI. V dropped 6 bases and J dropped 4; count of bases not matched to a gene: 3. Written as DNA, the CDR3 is TGTGCCAGCTCCGCGACAGGGGGCACTGAAGCTTTCTTT. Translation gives CASSATGGTEAFF.

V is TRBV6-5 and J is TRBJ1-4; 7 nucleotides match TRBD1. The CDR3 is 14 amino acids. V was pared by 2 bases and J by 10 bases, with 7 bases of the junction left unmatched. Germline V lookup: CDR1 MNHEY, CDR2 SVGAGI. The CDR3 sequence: CASSYGGTVGKLFF. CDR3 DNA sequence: TGTGCCAGCAGTTACGGCGGGACAGTAGGAAAACTGTTTTTT.

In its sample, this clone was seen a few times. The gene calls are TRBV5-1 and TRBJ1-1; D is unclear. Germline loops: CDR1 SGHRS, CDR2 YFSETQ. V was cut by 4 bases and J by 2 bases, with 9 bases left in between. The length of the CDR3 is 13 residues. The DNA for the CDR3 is TGCGCCAGCAGCATACAAGTAAACACTGAAGCTTTCTTT. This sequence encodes CASSIQVNTEAFF.

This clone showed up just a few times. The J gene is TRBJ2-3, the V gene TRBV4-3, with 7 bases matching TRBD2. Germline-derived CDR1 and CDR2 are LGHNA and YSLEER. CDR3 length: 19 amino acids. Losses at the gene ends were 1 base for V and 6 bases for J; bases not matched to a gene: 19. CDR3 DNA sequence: TGCGCCAGCAGCCAAGCTTCTGGTACCCGAGCGGGGAGGCAGGATACGCAGTATTTT. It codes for CASSQASGTRAGRQDTQYF.